Listed below are T cell receptor beta chains from one sample, sequenced in a study of patients and donors after allogeneic stem cell transplantation. Using its own MiXCR run on the RT-PCR reads, TCRdb lists one record per CDR3 protein. The sample has some 230,000 distinct CDR3 sequences; over 12% are singletons. The specimen was blood, either unsorted or a sorted T cell fraction (not recorded which). Receptors were obtained from a human donor who was either an allogeneic HSCT recipient or a stem cell or donor lymphocyte infusion donor (not recorded which). It is not recorded whose cells these are; they may come from a transplant donor. Both conserved end residues are part of each CDR3. A D gene is named only where the DNA matches it firmly. Only some rows state a clone size, as once, few, many or a class for expanded clones.

size: many
V: TRBV2
D: TRBD1
J: TRBJ1-2
CDR3: CASSELAGAGTGDYGYTF
DNA: TGTGCCAGCAGTGAATTAGCCGGTGCCGGGACAGGGGACTATGGCTACACCTTC

size: few
V: TRBV20-1
D: -
J: TRBJ2-3
CDR3: CVGVSGGTDTQYF
DNA: TGCGTGGGGGTATCGGGGGGCACAGATACGCAGTATTTT

size: few
V: TRBV28
D: TRBD2
J: TRBJ2-2
CDR3: CASNGLAGANTGELFF
DNA: TGTGCCAGCAACGGACTAGCGGGTGCGAACACCGGGGAGCTGTTTTTT

size: few
V: TRBV12-3/TRBV12-4
D: -
J: TRBJ1-1
CDR3: CASSRRAGYAEAFF
DNA: TGTGCCAGCAGTCGCCGGGCCGGTTATGCTGAAGCTTTCTTT

size: -
V: TRBV20-1
D: TRBD2
J: TRBJ2-2
CDR3: CSARVGGAGTGELFF
DNA: TGCAGTGCTAGAGTGGGAGGGGCCGGCACCGGGGAGCTGTTTTTT

size: -
V: TRBV7-3
D: -
J: TRBJ2-3
CDR3: CASSLMGGGRTDTQYF
DNA: TGTGCCAGCAGCCTCATGGGGGGAGGTCGCACAGATACGCAGTATTTT

size: many
V: TRBV7-9
D: -
J: TRBJ2-3
CDR3: CASSPRGPDTQYF
DNA: TGTGCCAGCTCACCACGGGGGCCAGATACGCAGTATTTT

size: many
V: TRBV6-1
D: -
J: TRBJ1-1
CDR3: CASISGTLNTEAFF
DNA: TGTGCCAGCATCAGCGGGACACTGAACACTGAAGCTTTCTTT

size: few
V: TRBV5-1
D: TRBD2
J: TRBJ2-4
CDR3: CASSFSGGGIAKNIQYF
DNA: TGCGCCAGCAGCTTTTCGGGGGGAGGAATCGCCAAAAACATTCAGTACTTC

size: many
V: TRBV24-1
D: -
J: TRBJ2-2
CDR3: CATSGSATGELFF
DNA: TGTGCCACCAGTGGTTCAGCCACCGGGGAGCTGTTTTTT

size: -
V: TRBV29-1
D: TRBD2
J: TRBJ2-5
CDR3: CSVDRRGEGQETQYF
DNA: TGCAGCGTTGATCGGCGGGGGGAGGGCCAAGAGACCCAGTACTTC

size: few
V: TRBV5-4
D: TRBD2
J: TRBJ2-3
CDR3: CASRVRLAGGPSTQYF
DNA: TGTGCCAGCAGAGTGCGACTAGCGGGAGGGCCTAGTACGCAGTATTTT

size: -
V: TRBV6-2/TRBV6-3
D: -
J: TRBJ2-3
CDR3: CASSYRLPTDTQYF
DNA: TGTGCCAGCAGTTACCGCCTACCCACAGATACGCAGTATTTT

size: few
V: TRBV6-1
D: -
J: TRBJ1-6
CDR3: CASSRQVDYNSPLHF
DNA: TGTGCCAGCAGCCGGCAGGTGGACTATAATTCACCCCTCCACTTT

size: few
V: TRBV14
D: TRBD2
J: TRBJ2-5
CDR3: CASSQDFARGGETQYF
DNA: TGTGCCAGCAGCCAAGATTTTGCCCGGGGGGGAGAGACCCAGTACTTC

size: -
V: TRBV28
D: -
J: TRBJ1-2
CDR3: CASSPGRLGHTYGYTF
DNA: TGTGCCAGCAGCCCGGGACGGCTGGGACATACCTATGGCTACACCTTC

size: many
V: TRBV7-2
D: -
J: TRBJ2-7
CDR3: CASSLTLGTLYEQYF
DNA: TGTGCCAGCAGCTTAACCCTCGGGACACTCTACGAGCAGTACTTC

size: many
V: TRBV20-1
D: -
J: TRBJ1-6
CDR3: CRGGAGVNSPLHF
DNA: TGCAGGGGGGGCGCGGGGGTTAATTCACCCCTCCACTTT

size: -
V: TRBV3-1
D: -
J: TRBJ2-7
CDR3: CASSQGLNIYEQYF
DNA: TGTGCCAGCAGCCAAGGGTTGAACATTTACGAGCAGTACTTC

size: many
V: TRBV20-1
D: TRBD1
J: TRBJ2-2
CDR3: CSARAWDRGETGELFF
DNA: TGCAGTGCTAGAGCCTGGGACAGGGGAGAGACCGGGGAGCTGTTTTTT

size: many
V: TRBV27
D: -
J: TRBJ2-1
CDR3: CASSFGDSRQFF
DNA: TGTGCCAGCAGTTTCGGGGACTCGCGGCAGTTCTTC

size: -
V: TRBV20-1
D: -
J: TRBJ1-5
CDR3: CSAVTGYNQPQHF
DNA: TGCAGTGCGGTCACAGGGTATAATCAGCCCCAGCATTTT

size: few
V: TRBV28
D: -
J: TRBJ1-2
CDR3: CASSLLLGDGYTF
DNA: TGTGCCAGCAGTTTATTGTTGGGGGACGGCTACACCTTC

size: -
V: TRBV6-6
D: -
J: TRBJ2-2
CDR3: CASSPTATGELFF
DNA: TGTGCCAGCAGCCCGACTGCCACCGGGGAGCTGTTTTTT

size: many
V: TRBV30
D: -
J: TRBJ1-5
CDR3: CAWRRQPQHF
DNA: TGTGCCTGGAGGAGACAGCCCCAGCATTTT

size: -
V: TRBV19
D: -
J: TRBJ2-5
CDR3: CASRRQYQETQYF
DNA: TGTGCCAGCCGGAGACAGTACCAAGAGACCCAGTACTTC